The 27 T cell receptor beta chains given below trace back to one sample, sequenced in a study of response to subunit inactivated influenza vaccine. TCRdb independently ran MiXCR on the RT-PCR reads; one entry per CDR3 protein. Of approximately 520,000 distinct CDR3 sequences in the sample, around 25% were seen once. Material: CD4+ T cells sorted from PBMCs, obtained 5 to 6 days after vaccination. The receptors derive from a man aged 45-60 years who received an inactivated influenza vaccine.

This clonotype was observed a handful of times. The rearrangement links TRBV12-3 or TRBV12-4 to TRBJ1-1; no firm D call. With 2 bases removed from V and 1 base from J, the gap between germline ends came to 5 bases. CDR3 length: 13 residues. The CDR3 spells CASSLKANTEAFF. For the CDR3, the DNA is TGTGCCAGCAGTTTAAAAGCGAACACTGAAGCTTTCTTT.

This clonotype has a count of ten or more. The chain uses TRBV20-1 and TRBJ2-7; 10 positions match TRBD2. The germline gives CDR1 DFQATT, CDR2 SNEGSKA (reference sequence). Trimming took 5 bases from V and 4 from J; bases not matched to a gene: 14. CDR3 length equals 16 residues. The CDR3 DNA reads as TGCAGTGCTCAGGGGGGGCTAGCGGGGGATACTTACGAGCAGTACTTC. This translates into CSAQGGLAGDTYEQYF.

The chain joins TRBV20-1 to TRBJ2-1, with TRBD2 as a possible D gene (6 bases). Germline CDR1 is DFQATT and CDR2 is SNEGSKA (reference sequence). This CDR3 has 15 residues. V was clipped by 6 bases and J by 5 bases, with 20 bases between them. This chain's CDR3 is CSAPAASVRNNEQFF. DNA for the CDR3: TGCAGTGCCCCTGCGGCTAGCGTGAGGAACAATGAGCAGTTCTTC.

This clonotype has more than one count but fewer than ten. The chain uses TRBV5-6 and TRBJ2-3; 9 positions agree with TRBD1. The CDR3 is 17 residues long. Germline values: CDR1 SGHDT, CDR2 YYEEEE. After removal of 1 base from V and 2 bases from J, the junction contained 8 bases not matched to a gene. CDR3 in amino acids: CASSLYAGTGNTDTQYF. The CDR3 region has the DNA TGTGCCAGCAGCTTGTATGCCGGGACAGGGAACACAGATACGCAGTATTTT.

This clonotype was seen more than once but under ten times. This chain uses TRBV6-2 or TRBV6-3 with TRBJ2-1; 12 bases map to TRBD2. With V trimmed by 6 bases and J by 7 bases, 7 bases remained unmatched. The CDR3 extends over 15 amino acids. CDR1 MNHEY and CDR2 SVGEGT come from the germline V gene. In nucleotides, the CDR3 is TGTGCCAGCAGGCTGGGACTAGCGGGTTTTAATGAGCAGTTCTTC. Its translation is CASRLGLAGFNEQFF.

In its sample, this clonotype was seen a few times. The genes are TRBV5-1 and TRBJ1-6; D is uncertain. V was pared by 4 bases and J by 9 bases, with 20 bases between. From germline, CDR1 is SGHRS and CDR2 YFSETQ. The CDR3 consists of 16 residues. In nucleotides, the CDR3 is TGCGCCAGCAGCCTTACTTACACGGCTTTGGGTTCACCCCTCCACTTT. This encodes CASSLTYTALGSPLHF.

On this clonotype itself: The junction differs from germline at one of its ends, possibly a read error. This chain uses TRBV12-3 or TRBV12-4 with TRBJ1-5; D possibly corresponds to TRBD1 (6 bases). The CDR3 totals 14 residues. The CDR3 DNA reads as TGTGCCAGCAGCCAAGGACAGTTCAATCAGCCCCAGCTTTTT. This codes for CASSQGQFNQPQLF.

The gene calls are TRBV10-3 and TRBJ2-2, with TRBD2 matching 9 bases. This CDR3 spans 14 amino acids. Germline assignment: CDR1 ENHRY and CDR2 SYGVKD. J gave up 2 bases and V 6 bases, and 1 base lay outside the gene matches. The CDR3 nucleotides are TGTGCCATCAGGACTAGCGGAAACACCGGGGAGCTGTTTTTT. This sequence encodes CAIRTSGNTGELFF.

This clonotype was counted many times. The chain joins TRBV7-2 to TRBJ1-6; D remains ambiguous. The germline V gene encodes CDR1 SGHTA and CDR2 FQGNSA. The CDR3 has 15 residues. V gave up 1 base and J gave up 10 bases, with 14 bases separating them. CDR3 sequence (DNA): TGTGCCAGCAGCTTAGGAAACTCCGGTCGGTCACCCCTCCACTTT. Its translation: CASSLGNSGRSPLHF.

This chain connects TRBV10-3 to TRBJ2-7, with a tentative D call TRBD1 (5 bases). The V end was cut by 4 bases, the J end by 1 base, with 11 bases between. The CDR3 sequence is 14 residues long. The germline gives CDR1 ENHRY, CDR2 SYGVKD. The CDR3 bases are TGTGCCATCAGTGTTCAGACAGATTCCTACGAGCAGTACTTC. As protein: CAISVQTDSYEQYF.

The table lists this clonotype with a few counts. V and J are TRBV29-1 and TRBJ2-1, with 12 nucleotides matching TRBD2. V gave up 7 bases and J gave up 5 bases; unmatched junction bases: 9. Germline values: CDR1 SQVTM, CDR2 ANQGSEA. The CDR3 has 15 residues. The CDR3 loop reads CSAKLRTSGDNEQFF. For the CDR3, the DNA is TGCAGCGCCAAGTTAAGGACTAGCGGGGACAATGAGCAGTTCTTC.

This clonotype was picked up many times. The chain combines TRBV7-8 with TRBJ2-3, with 9 nucleotides matching TRBD1. The J segment lost 4 bases and the V segment lost 3 bases, leaving 5 bases of the junction unmatched. Germline CDR1 is SGHVS and CDR2 is FQNEAQ. There are 15 residues in the CDR3. CDR3 DNA sequence: TGTGCCAGCAGCTTCCGGGACAGGGCCGCAGATACGCAGTATTTT. Translated: CASSFRDRAADTQYF. Based on the CDR3 plus reference TRBV7-8 and TRBJ2-3, the full variable domain is GAGVSQSPRYKVAKRGQDVALRCDPISGHVSLFWYQQALGQGPEFLTYFQNEAQLDKSGLPSDRFFAERPEGSVSTLKIQRTQQEDSAVYLCASSFRDRAADTQYFGPGTRLTVL.

This clonotype was observed once. V usage is TRBV24-1 and J usage is TRBJ2-1; the match to TRBD1 covers 8 bases. The junction had 10 bases not matched to a gene; V was cut back by 4 bases and J by 3 bases. The CDR3 runs to 17 residues. Per germline, CDR1 KGHDR and CDR2 SFDVKD. The CDR3 region is CATSDPTGTGSYNEQFF. CDR3 DNA sequence: TGTGCCACCAGTGACCCAACCGGGACAGGTAGCTACAATGAGCAGTTCTTC.

The CDR3 DNA reads as TGTGCCAGCAGGTGGGGGACTAGCGGCTCCTACGAGCAGTACTTC. Its protein is CASRWGTSGSYEQYF. V is TRBV12-3 or TRBV12-4 and J is TRBJ2-7; 11 nucleotides align to TRBD2. The CDR3 spans 15 residues. J was trimmed by 0 bases and V by 6 bases; bases with no gene match: 4.

This rearrangement joins TRBV4-1 to TRBJ1-3; D unresolved. CDR1 is MGHRA, CDR2 YSYEKL, per germline. Trimming removed 3 bases from V and 4 bases from J, with 7 bases in between. The CDR3 sequence is 13 residues long. CDR3 loop: CASSQQVGNTIYF. The CDR3 DNA sequence: TGCGCCAGCAGCCAGCAGGTCGGAAACACCATATATTTT.

The chain carries TRBV7-2 and TRBJ2-7; D unresolved. Germline loops: CDR1 SGHTA, CDR2 FQGNSA. Trimming took off 0 bases at V and 3 bases at J, with 6 bases between the two ends. This CDR3 has 13 amino acids. CDR3 sequence reads: CASSLAQRYEQYF. The CDR3 DNA reads TGTGCCAGCAGCTTAGCACAGCGCTACGAGCAGTACTTC.

In this sample, this clonotype turned up a few times. The V gene is TRBV5-6, the J gene TRBJ2-7, with TRBD2 matching over 8 bases. Germline values: CDR1 SGHDT, CDR2 YYEEEE. This CDR3 has 13 residues. Trimming cost V 4 bases and J 4 bases; bases outside gene matches: 4. The CDR3 protein is CASSASGPYEQYF. CDR3 nucleotides: TGTGCCAGCAGCGCTAGCGGGCCTTACGAGCAGTACTTC.

This chain uses TRBV10-3 with TRBJ2-1; D gene uncertain. CDR3 length: 12 residues. Trimming took 3 bases from V and 8 from J, leaving 8 bases between them. Germline CDR1 ENHRY, CDR2 SYGVKD. This CDR3 reads CAISDTSDEQFF. Written as DNA, the CDR3 is TGTGCCATCAGTGATACTTCTGATGAGCAGTTCTTC.

The genes are TRBV11-2 and TRBJ2-3; possibly TRBD2 for D (7 bases). Trimming left V 1 base short and J 8 bases short, with 19 bases between. Germline CDR1 reads SGHAT; CDR2 reads FQNNGV. CDR3 size: 16 residues. The DNA of the CDR3 is TGTGCCAGCAGCTTAGTCTTTGGCGGGGGCGCGGGTACGCAGTATTTT. Translation gives CASSLVFGGGAGTQYF. The full variable domain, with the rest looked up from reference TRBV11-2 and TRBJ2-3, is EAGVAQSPRYKIIEKRQSVAFWCNPISGHATLYWYQQILGQGPKLLIQFQNNGVVDDSQLPKDRFSAERLKGVDSTLKIQPAKLEDSAVYLCASSLVFGGGAGTQYFGPGTRLTVL.

This chain uses TRBV7-9 with TRBJ2-2, with D perhaps matching TRBD1 (5 bases). In germline, CDR1 is SEHNR, CDR2 FQNEAQ (reference sequence). The CDR3 runs 15 residues. V lost 8 bases to trimming and J lost 2 bases, with 15 bases between them. The CDR3 is CASYMGPRNTGELFF. DNA for the CDR3: TGTGCCAGCTATATGGGGCCGCGAAACACCGGGGAGCTGTTTTTT.

The chain links TRBV20-1 to TRBJ2-5; no clear D gene. V was pared by 0 bases and J by 7 bases, with 12 bases between. Germline V gives CDR1 DFQATT, CDR2 SNEGSKA (reference sequence). This CDR3 has 13 amino acids. CDR3 nucleotides: TGCAGTGCTAGAGATCCGGGCATGGGGACCCAGTACTTC. Its translation: CSARDPGMGTQYF.

This clonotype was detected only a few times. This chain links TRBV29-1 with TRBJ2-5, with D unresolved. The CDR3 runs to 15 residues. Trimming removed 1 base at V and 0 bases at J, with 12 bases between. Germline values: CDR1 SQVTM, CDR2 ANQGSEA. CDR3 nucleotide sequence: TGCAGCGTTGAAGGGTCAGGATCCCACCAAGAGACCCAGTACTTC. This codes for CSVEGSGSHQETQYF.

The chain is built from TRBV29-1 and TRBJ2-5, with 9 bases identical to TRBD1. Germline V gene sequence: CDR1 SQVTM, CDR2 ANQGSEA. V lost 0 bases to trimming and J lost 4 bases; unmatched junction nucleotides: 6. CDR3 size: 15 residues. In DNA form, the CDR3 reads TGCAGCGTTGAAGAGCCGACAGGGGGAGGAGAGACCCAGTACTTC. Residues: CSVEEPTGGGETQYF.

This clonotype was recorded once. The gene calls are TRBV20-1 and TRBJ2-2, with D perhaps TRBD1 (6 bases). V was clipped by 1 base and J by 2 bases, with 8 bases between them. The CDR3 is made up of 14 amino acids. The germline V gene has CDR1 DFQATT and CDR2 SNEGSKA (reference sequence). The DNA for the CDR3 is TGCAGTGCTAGAGCGGGACACAACACCGGGGAGCTGTTTTTT. This translates into CSARAGHNTGELFF.

The chain uses TRBV5-1 and TRBJ2-2; D gene ambiguous. Germline CDR1 reads SGHRS; CDR2 reads YFSETQ. The CDR3 runs to 15 residues. V shed 2 bases and J shed 2 bases, with 10 bases lying between them. This CDR3 reads CASSFAMGNTGELFF. In DNA form, the CDR3 reads TGCGCCAGCAGCTTTGCCATGGGAAACACCGGGGAGCTGTTTTTT.

The chain is built from TRBV7-2 and TRBJ2-5; 10 bases are a match to TRBD1. CDR1 is SGHTA and CDR2 is FQGNSA in the germline V gene. The CDR3 length is 14 residues. J was trimmed by 7 bases and V by 6 bases; bases with no gene match: 8. CDR3 protein: CASRRGQGVTTQYF. The CDR3 bases are TGTGCCAGCAGACGAGGACAGGGGGTAACGACCCAGTACTTC.

This sequence joins TRBV4-2 and TRBJ1-1; D might be TRBD1 (5 bases). Germline assignment: CDR1 LGHNA and CDR2 YNFKEQ. This CDR3 has 15 amino acids. Trimming cost V 4 bases and J 1 base, with 13 bases left between them. CDR3: CASSPDRGGNTEAFF. For the CDR3, the DNA is TGTGCCAGCAGCCCCGATAGGGGTGGGAACACTGAAGCTTTCTTT.